This is a list of T cell receptor beta chains from one sample in a study of blood T cell repertoires in COVID-19. The method was immunoSEQ multiplex PCR; TCRdb's version includes in-frame clones alone and lacks a portion of them. The table includes 80,000 to 100,000 clones, less than 95% detected once. The specimen was peripheral blood. These receptors originate from a man in his sixties with acute or convalescent COVID-19. Each CDR3 is given with its conserved first and last residue. Each record gives: J gene, D gene, clone size, V gene, CDR3 length, CDR3 DNA, CDR3 protein. D genes are given only for firm matches. Some rows have no size entry. The others give once, few or many, or a class for an expanded clone.

TRBJ1-3	-	-	TRBV30	13	TGTGCCTGGAGTGTGAGTTTTGGAAACACCATATATTTT	CAWSVSFGNTIYF
TRBJ1-4	-	-	TRBV5-1	15	TGCGCCAGCAGCTTGGAGGGCAGGGTGTGGGAAAAACTGTTTTTT	CASSLEGRVWEKLFF
TRBJ1-1	-	few	TRBV3-1/TRBV3-2	14	TGTGCCAGCAGCCTTGCAGGAGGGAACACTGAAGCTTTCTTT	CASSLAGGNTEAFF
TRBJ1-6	TRBD1	-	TRBV5-1	14	TGCGCCAGCAGCCCAGACAGGGGCCATTCACCCCTCCACTTT	CASSPDRGHSPLHF
TRBJ1-2	TRBD1	-	TRBV6-1	16	TGTGCCAGCAGTGAAGGGGGACAGGGTAGAAACTATGGCTACACCTTC	CASSEGGQGRNYGYTF
TRBJ2-5	TRBD2	-	TRBV2	15	TGTGCCAAGAGGACTAGCGGGGGGCGTGGGGAGACCCAGTACTTC	CAKRTSGGRGETQYF
TRBJ1-2	-	-	TRBV25-1	11	TGTGCCAGCATCGGACAGCCTGGCTACACCTTC	CASIGQPGYTF
TRBJ2-1	-	-	TRBV7-9	16	TGTGCCAGCAGCTTAGCGCAGGGGTGGGGGCACAATGAGCAGTTCTTC	CASSLAQGWGHNEQFF
TRBJ2-1	-	-	TRBV11-2	16	TGTGCCAGCAGCTTAAATGGAGGAACTCCTCTCAATGAGCAGTTCTTC	CASSLNGGTPLNEQFF
TRBJ2-7	-	-	TRBV15	14	TGTGCCACCAGCAGAGGAGGAGGCGCCTACGAGCAGTACTTC	CATSRGGGAYEQYF
TRBJ2-3	TRBD1	once	TRBV7-9	14	TGTGCCAGCAGCCCGGGACAGGCCACAGATACGCAGTATTTT	CASSPGQATDTQYF